The next 7 T cell receptor beta chains were all read from a single sample in a study of blood T cell repertoires in COVID-19. Method: immunoSEQ multiplex PCR; TCRdb's copy keeps in-frame clones and lacks some. The table records 110,000 or so clones, about 85% of them present only once. The specimen was peripheral blood. These receptors were taken from a man aged 50 or older with acute or convalescent COVID-19.

The chain joins TRBV5-1 to TRBJ2-3; possible D gene TRBD2, 6 bases. The germline CDR1 and CDR2 sequences are SGHRS and YFSETQ. This CDR3 spans 18 amino acids. V gave up 4 bases and J gave up 0 bases, with 21 bases separating them. DNA of the CDR3: TGCGCCAGCAGCCTGGGGCGGGGTGACTTTCCTAGCACAGATACGCAGTATTTT. Amino acids: CASSLGRGDFPSTDTQYF.

The chain employs TRBV19 and TRBJ2-3; the match to TRBD2 covers 10 bases. The J segment lost 5 bases and the V segment lost 1 base, leaving 9 bases of the junction unmatched. CDR3 length: 17 amino acids. Germline V gene sequence: CDR1 LNHDA, CDR2 SQIVND (reference sequence). CDR3 sequence reads: CASSIGRTSGVGDTQYF. The CDR3 DNA follows: TGTGCCAGTAGTATAGGACGGACTAGCGGTGTGGGAGATACGCAGTATTTT.

The V gene is TRBV5-4, the J gene TRBJ2-1, with TRBD2 matching over 8 bases. CDR1 and CDR2 from the germline V gene are SGHNT and YYREEE (reference sequence). The CDR3 has 14 amino acids. V shed 0 bases and J 6 bases; nucleotides not matched to a gene: 2. CDR3 sequence reads: CASSLAGGGNEQFF. CDR3 nucleotides: TGTGCCAGCAGCTTGGCCGGGGGGGGCAATGAGCAGTTCTTC. The variable domain in full, completed from reference TRBV5-4 and TRBJ2-1, reads ETGVTQSPTHLIKTRGQQVTLRCSSQSGHNTVSWYQQALGQGPQFIFQYYREEENGRGNFPPRFSGLQFPNYSSELNVNALELDDSALYLCASSLAGGGNEQFFGPGTRLTVL.

This chain joins TRBV4-1 and TRBJ2-3, with a tentative D call TRBD1 (6 bases). This CDR3 is built from 15 residues. V shed 2 bases and J shed 2 bases, with 11 bases lying between them. In germline, CDR1 is MGHRA, CDR2 YSYEKL. Written as DNA, the CDR3 is TGCGCCAGCAGCCAAAGACAGGAGCTCACAGATACGCAGTATTTT. Translated: CASSQRQELTDTQYF.

Here the CDR3 reads CASTPAGGSSYNSPLHF. CDR3 coding DNA: TGCGCCAGCACTCCGGCGGGAGGCAGCTCCTATAATTCACCCCTCCACTTT. J is TRBJ1-6 and V is TRBV23-1; no definite D call. TRBV23-1 is classed as an ORF, of uncertain function. The CDR3 is made up of 17 amino acids. V was shortened by 7 bases and J by 0 bases, with 16 bases between the two germline ends.

The chain recombines TRBV28 with TRBJ2-2, with 12 bases aligning to TRBD1. This CDR3 comprises 15 residues. Trimming at V came to 6 bases and at J to 7 bases, leaving 6 bases not matched to a gene. The germline gives CDR1 MDHEN, CDR2 SYDVKM. The CDR3: CASRPGQGAFGELFF. CDR3 DNA sequence: TGTGCCAGCAGGCCGGGACAGGGGGCGTTCGGGGAGCTGTTTTTT.

This clone was seen just once. The CDR3 DNA sequence: TGTGCCTGGAGTACGGCGGGGGGGCCGGGAGAGCAGTACTTC. This gives the protein CAWSTAGGPGEQYF. This chain uses TRBV30 with TRBJ2-7; 9 bases line up with TRBD2. V dropped 2 bases and J dropped 7; count of bases not matched to a gene: 9. The V gene's germline CDR1 is GTSNPN and CDR2 SVGIG (reference sequence). CDR3 length: 14 residues.